This TCR beta chain was documented in a study of shared clonotypes between healthy human individuals. On this clone itself: Antigen unknown. Its ends do not fully match the called genes, so a read error is possible.

Points from the study as a whole: The generation probabilities recorded for non-shared clonotypes fell below those of clonotypes shared by all four donors.

Each cell subset's genomic DNA was divided evenly among several immunoSEQ plates. Using immunoSEQ multiplex PCR, the repertoire was profiled, and TCRdb retains in-frame clones only, with some absent. The sample gives 1 million to 1.3 million clones, around 78% of which show up once; 0.5% to 0.65% is in the top ten. The source material was memory CD4+ T cells from PBMCs. Subset specified: CD45RA-negative fraction. The source is a young man in good health. Some clones in this sample may be carry-over from other donors' samples.

CDR3 sequence (DNA): TGTGCCTGGAGTGTAAGGGACCTCGCCTTC. Translating it yields CAWSVRDLAF. The chain carries TRBV30 and TRBJ1-2, with a possible D match to TRBD1 (5 bases). CDR1 and CDR2 (germline): GTSNPN, SVGIG (reference sequence). CDR3 size: 10 residues. Based on the CDR3 plus reference TRBV30 and TRBJ1-2, the full variable domain is SQTIHQWPATLVQPVGSPLSLECTVEGTSNPNLYWYRQAAGRGLQLLFYSVGIGQISSEVPQNLSASRPQDRQFILSSKKLLLSDSGFYLCAWSVRDLAFGSGTRLTVV.